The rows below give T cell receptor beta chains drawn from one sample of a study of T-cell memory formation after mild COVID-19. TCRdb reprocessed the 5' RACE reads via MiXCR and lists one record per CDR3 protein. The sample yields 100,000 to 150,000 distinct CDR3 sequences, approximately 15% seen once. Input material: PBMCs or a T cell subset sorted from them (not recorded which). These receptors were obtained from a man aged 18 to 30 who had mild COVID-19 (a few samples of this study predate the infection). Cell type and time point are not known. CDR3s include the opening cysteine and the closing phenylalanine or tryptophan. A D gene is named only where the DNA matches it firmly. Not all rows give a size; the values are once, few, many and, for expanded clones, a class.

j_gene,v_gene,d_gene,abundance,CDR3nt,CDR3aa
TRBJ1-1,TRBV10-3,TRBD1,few,TGTGCCATCAGTGGAAACAGGGGGCGAAGGAGGAACACTGAAGCTTTCTTT,CAISGNRGRRRNTEAFF
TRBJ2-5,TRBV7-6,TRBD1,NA,TGTGCCAGCAGCTTAGCGAGAGGGGGCGCGGGGACCCAGTACTTC,CASSLARGGAGTQYF
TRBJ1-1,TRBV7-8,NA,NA,TGTGCCAGCAGCGTTGACAGATCTGAAGCTTTCTTT,CASSVDRSEAFF
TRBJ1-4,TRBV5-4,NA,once,TGTGCCAGCAGCCAGGGGGAAAAACTGTTTTTT,CASSQGEKLFF
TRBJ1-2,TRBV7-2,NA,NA,TGTGCCAGCAGCTTCGATACGGATTACACCTTC,CASSFDTDYTF
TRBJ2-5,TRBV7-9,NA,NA,TGTGCCAGCAGCCGGGACGGAGGGACCCAGTACTTC,CASSRDGGTQYF
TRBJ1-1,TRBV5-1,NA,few,TGCGCCAGCAGCCTCGACCCAGCTTTCTTT,CASSLDPAFF
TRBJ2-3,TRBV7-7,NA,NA,TGTGCTAGCAGCTTAGGTTCGGGGGATACGCAGTATTTT,CASSLGSGDTQYF
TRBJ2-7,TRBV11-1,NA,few,TGTGCCAGCAGCTCTACAGATTCCTACGAGCAGTACTTC,CASSSTDSYEQYF
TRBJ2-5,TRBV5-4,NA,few,TGTGCCAGCGGGCAGGGTCGGGGAGGTGAAGAGACCCAGTACTTC,CASGQGRGGEETQYF
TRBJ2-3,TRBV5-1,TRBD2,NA,TGCGCCAGCAGCACCTATAGCGGGGCCCGCACAGATACGCAGTATTTT,CASSTYSGARTDTQYF
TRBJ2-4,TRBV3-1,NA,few,TGTGCCAGCAGCCATAGGAGGGGGAACATTCAGTACTTC,CASSHRRGNIQYF
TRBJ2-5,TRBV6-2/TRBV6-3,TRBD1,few,TGTGCCAGCAGGCCCAGGAACAGGGGGAAACAAGAGACCCAGTACTTC,CASRPRNRGKQETQYF
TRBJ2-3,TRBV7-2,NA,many,TGTGCCAGCAGCTTACGATCAGGACGGGGGTACACAGATACGCAGTATTTT,CASSLRSGRGYTDTQYF
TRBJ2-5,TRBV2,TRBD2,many,TGTGCCAGCAGGCTTCTAGCGGGGGCAAGAACTCAAGAGACCCAGTACTTC,CASRLLAGARTQETQYF
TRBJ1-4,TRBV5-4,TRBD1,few,TGTGCCAGCAGCCTAGCGAGACAGGGAGTAAATGAAAAACTGTTTTTT,CASSLARQGVNEKLFF
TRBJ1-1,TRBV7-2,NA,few,TGTGCCAGCAGCTTAGCGTTACGTGTGAACACTGAAGCTTTCTTT,CASSLALRVNTEAFF
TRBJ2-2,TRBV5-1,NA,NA,TGCTCCAGCAGCTTGAACTACGGACCGAACACCGGGGAGCTGTTTTTT,CSSSLNYGPNTGELFF
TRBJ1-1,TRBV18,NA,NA,TGTGCCAGCTCAGCCCGACGGGGAAACACTGAAGCTTTCTTT,CASSARRGNTEAFF
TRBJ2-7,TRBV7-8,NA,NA,TGTGCCAGCAGCTTACTGATTCTCAACAAATGGGCATACGAGCAGTACTTC,CASSLLILNKWAYEQYF
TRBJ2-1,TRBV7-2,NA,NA,TGTGCCAGCAGCTTACCAGGGAGGCATGAGCAGTTCTTC,CASSLPGRHEQFF
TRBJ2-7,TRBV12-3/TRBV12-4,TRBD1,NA,TGTGCCAGCAGTTTGGTAACAGGGGCCGAGCAGTACTTC,CASSLVTGAEQYF
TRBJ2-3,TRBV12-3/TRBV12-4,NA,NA,TGTGCCAGCAGTTTAAATGCTGGGGGAGATACGCAGTATTTT,CASSLNAGGDTQYF
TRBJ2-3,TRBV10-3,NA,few,TGTGCCATCAGTGGAAAGGACCGGGGGCCCGTCTCGACAGATACGCAGTATTTT,CAISGKDRGPVSTDTQYF
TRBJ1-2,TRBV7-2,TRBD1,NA,TGTGCCAGCAACCCCCACAGGGGCCTTCTCGGCTACACCTTC,CASNPHRGLLGYTF
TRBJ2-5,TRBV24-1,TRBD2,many,TGTGCCACCAGTGATGGGGGGACTAGCGGGGGATGGGAGACCCAGTACTTC,CATSDGGTSGGWETQYF
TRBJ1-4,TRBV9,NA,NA,TGTGCCAGCAGCGTCCAGCCGGGGGATGAAAAACTGTTTTTT,CASSVQPGDEKLFF
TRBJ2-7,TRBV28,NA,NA,TGTGCCAGCAGTTCTCAGCCAAGCCACGAGCAGTACTTC,CASSSQPSHEQYF
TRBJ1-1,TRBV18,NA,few,TGTGCCAGCTCACCGAGACGGGATCGGGCTGAAGCTTTCTTT,CASSPRRDRAEAFF
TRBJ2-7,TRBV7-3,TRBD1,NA,TGTGCCAGCAGTCCGACCGGGACAGGGGAATACGAGCAGTACTTC,CASSPTGTGEYEQYF
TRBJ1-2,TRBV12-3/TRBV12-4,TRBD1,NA,TGTGCCAGCAGTCTACAGGGGGACTATGGCTACACCTTC,CASSLQGDYGYTF
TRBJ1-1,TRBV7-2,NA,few,TGTGCCAGCAGCTTAGAATACGGGGTGAACACTGAAGCTTTCTTT,CASSLEYGVNTEAFF
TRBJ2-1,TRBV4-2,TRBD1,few,TGTGCCAGCAGCCAAGTCCCCTTGGACAGGGGGCTTTACAATGAGCAGTTCTTC,CASSQVPLDRGLYNEQFF
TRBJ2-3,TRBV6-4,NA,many,TGTGCCAGCAGTGACGGGGGATTTAGCACAGATACGCAGTATTTT,CASSDGGFSTDTQYF
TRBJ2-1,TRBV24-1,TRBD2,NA,TGTGCCACCAGTGATTCCTCTAGCGGGGGGGCTGTTCAGAGGAGCTCCTACAATGAGCAGTTCTTC,CATSDSSSGGAVQRSSYNEQFF
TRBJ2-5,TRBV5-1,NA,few,TGCGCCAGCAGGATGGACGTAGGGACCCAGTACTTC,CASRMDVGTQYF
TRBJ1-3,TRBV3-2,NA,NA,TGTGCCAGCAGCCGCGGGATCTCTGGAAACACCATATATTTT,CASSRGISGNTIYF
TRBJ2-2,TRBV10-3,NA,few,TGTGCCATCAGTTCCAGCACCCAGAACACCGGGGAGCTGTTTTTT,CAISSSTQNTGELFF